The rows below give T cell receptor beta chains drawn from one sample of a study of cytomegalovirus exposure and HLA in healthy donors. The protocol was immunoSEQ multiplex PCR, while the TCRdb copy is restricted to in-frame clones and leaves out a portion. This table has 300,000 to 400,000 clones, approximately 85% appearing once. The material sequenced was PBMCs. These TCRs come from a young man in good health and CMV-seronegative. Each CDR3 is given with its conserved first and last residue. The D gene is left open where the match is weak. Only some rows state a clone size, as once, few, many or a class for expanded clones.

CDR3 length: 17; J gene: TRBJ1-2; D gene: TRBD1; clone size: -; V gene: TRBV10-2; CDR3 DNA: TGCGCCAACCAGACCCGGGACAGGGGGCCCCTAGACTATGGCTACACCTTC; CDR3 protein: CANQTRDRGPLDYGYTF
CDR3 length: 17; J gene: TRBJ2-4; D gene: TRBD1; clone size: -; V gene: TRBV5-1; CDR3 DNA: TGCGCCAGCAGTCTTCCGGGACAGGGGGTATCCAAAAACATTCAGTACTTC; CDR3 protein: CASSLPGQGVSKNIQYF
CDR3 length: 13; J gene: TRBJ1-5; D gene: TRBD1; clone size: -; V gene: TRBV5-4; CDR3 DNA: TGTGCCAGCAGCTCAGGGGGCCGGCAGCCCCAGCATTTT; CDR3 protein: CASSSGGRQPQHF
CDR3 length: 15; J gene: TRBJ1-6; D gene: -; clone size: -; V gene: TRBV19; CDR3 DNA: TGTGCCAGTAGTATCCAGGGGACCTATAATTCACCCCTCCACTTT; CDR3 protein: CASSIQGTYNSPLHF
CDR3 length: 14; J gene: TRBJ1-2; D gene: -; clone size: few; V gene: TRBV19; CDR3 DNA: TGTGCCAGCGAAGGGGGACCCACGATTAGTGGCTACACCTTC; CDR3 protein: CASEGGPTISGYTF
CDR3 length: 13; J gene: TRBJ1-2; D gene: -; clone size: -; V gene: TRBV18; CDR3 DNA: TGTGCCAGCTCACTCCAGACAGACTATGGCTACACCTTC; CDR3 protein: CASSLQTDYGYTF
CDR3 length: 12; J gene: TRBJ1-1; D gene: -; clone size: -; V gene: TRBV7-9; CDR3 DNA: TGTGCCAGCAGCCGTATAAACACTGAAGCTTTCTTT; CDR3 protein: CASSRINTEAFF
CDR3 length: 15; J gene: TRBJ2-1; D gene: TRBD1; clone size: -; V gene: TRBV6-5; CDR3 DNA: TGTGCCAGCAGTTACTCGGGACAGCTAGACAATGAGCAGTTCTTC; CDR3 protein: CASSYSGQLDNEQFF
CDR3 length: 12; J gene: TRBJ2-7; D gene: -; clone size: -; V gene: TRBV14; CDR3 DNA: TGTGCCAGCAGCCCCTCCGGTTCCGAGCAGTACTTC; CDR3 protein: CASSPSGSEQYF
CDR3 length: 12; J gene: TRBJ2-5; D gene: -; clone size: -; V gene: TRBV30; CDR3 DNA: TGTGCCTGGAAGGGGAATAGGGAGACCCAGTACTTC; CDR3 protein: CAWKGNRETQYF
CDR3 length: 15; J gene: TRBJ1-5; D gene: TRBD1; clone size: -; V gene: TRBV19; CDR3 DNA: TGTGCCAGTAAAAGGTGGGGACAGGGTAGTCAGCCCCAGCATTTT; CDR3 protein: CASKRWGQGSQPQHF
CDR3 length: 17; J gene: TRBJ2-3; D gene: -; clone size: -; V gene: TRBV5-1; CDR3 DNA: TGCGCCAGCAGCTTAGGCACAGGCGACGTTAGGACAGATACGCAGTATTTT; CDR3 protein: CASSLGTGDVRTDTQYF
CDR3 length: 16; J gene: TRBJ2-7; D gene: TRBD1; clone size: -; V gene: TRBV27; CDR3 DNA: TGTGCCAGCAGTTTACGGCCGGGACAGGCTGCCTACGAGCAGTACTTC; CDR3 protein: CASSLRPGQAAYEQYF
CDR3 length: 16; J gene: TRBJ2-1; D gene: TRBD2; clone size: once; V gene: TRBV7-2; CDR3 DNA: TGTGCCAGCAGCTTAGCGGGTAGCGGGGCCTACAATGAGCAGTTCTTC; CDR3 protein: CASSLAGSGAYNEQFF
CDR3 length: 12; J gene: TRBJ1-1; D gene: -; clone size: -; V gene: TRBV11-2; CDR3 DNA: TGTGCCAGCAGCTTGCTATCCCGTGAAGCTTTCTTT; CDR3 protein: CASSLLSREAFF
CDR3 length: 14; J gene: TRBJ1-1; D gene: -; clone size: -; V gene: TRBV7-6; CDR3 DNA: TGTGCCAGCAGCTTAATGGGGGCCTCAGGTGAAGCTTTCTTT; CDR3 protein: CASSLMGASGEAFF
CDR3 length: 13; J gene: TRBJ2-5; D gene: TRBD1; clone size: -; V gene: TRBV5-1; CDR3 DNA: TGCGCCAGCAGCTTGACAGGGGCAGAGACCCAGTACTTC; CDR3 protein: CASSLTGAETQYF
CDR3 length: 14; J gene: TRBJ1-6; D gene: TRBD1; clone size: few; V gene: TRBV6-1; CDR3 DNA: TGTGCCAGCACCAGGGACAGAAACAATTCACCCCTCCACTTT; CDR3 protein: CASTRDRNNSPLHF
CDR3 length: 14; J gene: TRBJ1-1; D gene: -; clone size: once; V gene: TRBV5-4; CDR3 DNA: TGTGCCAGCAGCTACCGACAGATGAACACTGAAGCTTTCTTT; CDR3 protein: CASSYRQMNTEAFF
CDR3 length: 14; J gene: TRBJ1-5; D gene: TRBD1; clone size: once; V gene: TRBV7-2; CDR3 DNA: TGTGCCAGCAGCTCGGACAGGGGGAATCAGCCCCAGCATTTT; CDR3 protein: CASSSDRGNQPQHF
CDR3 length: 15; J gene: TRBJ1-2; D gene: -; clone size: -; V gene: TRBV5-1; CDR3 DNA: TGCGCCAGCAGCGGGGCGGGGGACCCTAACTATGGCTACACCTTC; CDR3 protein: CASSGAGDPNYGYTF
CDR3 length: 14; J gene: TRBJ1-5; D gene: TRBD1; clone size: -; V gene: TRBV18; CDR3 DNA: TGTGCCAGCTCACTCGACAGGGTAGGGCAGCCCCAGCATTTT; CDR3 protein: CASSLDRVGQPQHF
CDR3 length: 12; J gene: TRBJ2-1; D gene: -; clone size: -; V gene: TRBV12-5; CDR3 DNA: TGTGCTAGTTCCGGGGGATCGGATGAGCAGTTCTTC; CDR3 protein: CASSGGSDEQFF
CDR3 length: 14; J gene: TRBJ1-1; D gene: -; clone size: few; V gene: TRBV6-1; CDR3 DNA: TGTGCCAGCAGCGACCAGGGCATGAACACTGAAGCTTTCTTT; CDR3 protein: CASSDQGMNTEAFF
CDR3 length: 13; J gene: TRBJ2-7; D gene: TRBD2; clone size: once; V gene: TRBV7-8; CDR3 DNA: TGTGCCAGCAGCTACGGGACTAACGGCGAGCAGTACTTC; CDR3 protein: CASSYGTNGEQYF
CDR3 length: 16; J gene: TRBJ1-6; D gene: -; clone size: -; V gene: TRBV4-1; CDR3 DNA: TGCGCCAGCAGCTCTACGGCGGAGCCCTGGGATTCACCCCTCCACTTT; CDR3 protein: CASSSTAEPWDSPLHF
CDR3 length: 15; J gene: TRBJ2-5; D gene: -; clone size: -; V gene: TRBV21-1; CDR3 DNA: TGTGCCAGCAGCAAGGTTACAGGGTCGCCAGAGACCCAGTACTTC; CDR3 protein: CASSKVTGSPETQYF
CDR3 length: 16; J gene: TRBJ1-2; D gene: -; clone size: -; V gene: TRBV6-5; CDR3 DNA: TGTGCCAGCAGTTACAACAAAAACAGTGTATACTATGGCTACACCTTC; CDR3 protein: CASSYNKNSVYYGYTF
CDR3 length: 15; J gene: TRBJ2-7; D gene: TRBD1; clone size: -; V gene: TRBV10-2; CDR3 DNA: TGCGCCAGCACTCGGGACAGGGAAAGCTCCTACGAGCAGTACTTC; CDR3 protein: CASTRDRESSYEQYF
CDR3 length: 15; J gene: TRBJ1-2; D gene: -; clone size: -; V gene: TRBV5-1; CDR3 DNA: TGCGCCAGCAGCTATATAACACCCAGGGACTATGGCTACACCTTC; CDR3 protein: CASSYITPRDYGYTF
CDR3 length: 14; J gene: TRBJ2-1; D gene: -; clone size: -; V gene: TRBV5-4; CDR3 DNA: TGTGCCAGCAGCCCACACACAGGAAACAATGAGCAGTTCTTC; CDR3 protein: CASSPHTGNNEQFF
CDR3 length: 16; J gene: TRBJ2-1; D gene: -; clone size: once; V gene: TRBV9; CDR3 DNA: TGTGCCAGCAGCGTAGAATCGGGGGACGCAGGAAATGAGCAGTTCTTC; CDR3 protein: CASSVESGDAGNEQFF
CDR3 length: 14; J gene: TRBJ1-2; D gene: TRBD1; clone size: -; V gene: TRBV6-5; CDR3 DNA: TGTGCCAGCAGACCCCGTGGGACAGACTATGGCTACACCTTC; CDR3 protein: CASRPRGTDYGYTF
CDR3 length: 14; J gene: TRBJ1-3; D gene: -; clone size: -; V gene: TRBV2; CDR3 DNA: TGTGCCAGCAAAGACCGGGGATCTGGAAACACCATATATTTT; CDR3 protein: CASKDRGSGNTIYF
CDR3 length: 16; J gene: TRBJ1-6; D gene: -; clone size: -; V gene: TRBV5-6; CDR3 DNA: TGTGCCAGCAGCTTGACAGGCAGCTCCTATAATTCACCCCTCCACTTT; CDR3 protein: CASSLTGSSYNSPLHF
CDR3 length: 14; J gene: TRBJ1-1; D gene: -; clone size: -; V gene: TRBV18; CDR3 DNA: TGTGCCAGCTCAAAACAAGAAAAGAACACTGAAGCTTTCTTT; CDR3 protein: CASSKQEKNTEAFF
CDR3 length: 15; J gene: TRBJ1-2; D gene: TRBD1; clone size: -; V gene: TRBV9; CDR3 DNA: TGTGCCAGCAGCGGACTCAGACAGGGGAACTATGGCTACACCTTC; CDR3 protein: CASSGLRQGNYGYTF
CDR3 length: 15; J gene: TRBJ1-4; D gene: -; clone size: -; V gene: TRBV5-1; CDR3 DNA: TGCGCCAGCAGCTTGGTCCAGGCGACTAATGAAAAACTGTTTTTT; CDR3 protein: CASSLVQATNEKLFF
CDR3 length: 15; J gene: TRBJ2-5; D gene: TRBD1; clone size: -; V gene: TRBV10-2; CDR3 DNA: TGCGCCAGCAGATTGAACAGGGGTCATCAAGAGACCCAGTACTTC; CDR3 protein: CASRLNRGHQETQYF
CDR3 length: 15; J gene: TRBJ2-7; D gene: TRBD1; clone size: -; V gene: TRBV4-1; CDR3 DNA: TGCGCCAGCAGCCAACCGGGACAGTACTCCTACGAGCAGTACTTC; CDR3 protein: CASSQPGQYSYEQYF
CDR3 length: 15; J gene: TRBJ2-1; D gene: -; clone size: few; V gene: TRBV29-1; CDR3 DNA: TGCAGCGTTGAATGGGGCAGGGCAACCTACAATGAGCAGTTCTTC; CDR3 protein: CSVEWGRATYNEQFF
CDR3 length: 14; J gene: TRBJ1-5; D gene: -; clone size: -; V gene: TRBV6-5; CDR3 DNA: TGTGCCAGCAGTTTTGTGAGATTAAATCAGCCCCAGCATTTT; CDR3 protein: CASSFVRLNQPQHF
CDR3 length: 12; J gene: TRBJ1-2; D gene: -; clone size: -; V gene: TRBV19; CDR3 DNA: TGTGCCAGTAGTGCGGACATCTATGGCTACACCTTC; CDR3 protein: CASSADIYGYTF